The TCR beta chain under discussion was sequenced for a study of technical replicates of blood from several donors. The V gene end was trimmed by 3 bases and the J gene end by 8 bases; junction bases not matched to a gene: 14. Looked up from germline, CDR1 is SGHDT and CDR2 is YYEEEE. This CDR3 is built from 16 residues. Method: immunoSEQ multiplex PCR; TCRdb's copy keeps in-frame clones and lacks some. Here the sample spans about 80,000 clones, around 90% being singletons. The chain carries TRBV5-6 and TRBJ1-2; 9 bases agree with TRBD1. This TCR was recovered from a human donor in good health. Sequenced: T cells isolated from PBMCs. Here the CDR3 reads CASSWGTGRGGMGYTF. For the CDR3, the DNA is TGTGCCAGCAGCTGGGGGACAGGGCGCGGTGGAATGGGCTACACCTTC.